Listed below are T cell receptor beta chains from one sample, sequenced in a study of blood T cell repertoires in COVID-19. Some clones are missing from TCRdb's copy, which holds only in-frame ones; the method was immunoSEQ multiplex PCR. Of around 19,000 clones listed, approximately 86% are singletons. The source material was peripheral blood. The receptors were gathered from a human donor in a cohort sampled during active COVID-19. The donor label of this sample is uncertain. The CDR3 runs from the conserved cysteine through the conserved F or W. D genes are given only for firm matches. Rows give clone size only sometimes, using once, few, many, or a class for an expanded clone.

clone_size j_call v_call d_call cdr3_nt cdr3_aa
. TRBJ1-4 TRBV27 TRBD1 TGTGCCAGCAGTCAACAGGGGGCAACTAATGAAAAACTGTTTTTT CASSQQGATNEKLFF
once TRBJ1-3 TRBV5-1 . TGCGCCAGCAGCGTGGCGGGTACAGGAAACACCATATATTTT CASSVAGTGNTIYF
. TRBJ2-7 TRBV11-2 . TGTGCCAGCAGCCTCAGGGTTTACGAGCAGTACTTC CASSLRVYEQYF
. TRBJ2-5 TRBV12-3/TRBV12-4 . TGTGCCAGCAGTTTAGCCAGGCCGGAGACCCAGTACTTC CASSLARPETQYF
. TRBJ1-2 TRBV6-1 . TGTGCCAGCAGTGAAGAATGGGGCCCCTATGGCTACACCTTC CASSEEWGPYGYTF
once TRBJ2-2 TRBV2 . TGTGCCAGCAGTGGAAGGGGGAGGGCGGGGGAGCTGTTTTTT CASSGRGRAGELFF
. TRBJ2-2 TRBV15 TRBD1 TGTGCCACCAGCAGAGGGGGACAGGATAACACCGGGGAGCTGTTTTTT CATSRGGQDNTGELFF
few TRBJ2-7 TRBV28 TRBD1 TGTGCCAGCCGACCCGGGACAGGGACGGGCGAGCAGTACTTC CASRPGTGTGEQYF
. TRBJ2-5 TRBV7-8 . TGTGCCAGCACCAGAGGGGGCCAAGAGACCCAGTACTTC CASTRGGQETQYF
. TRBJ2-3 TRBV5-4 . TGTGCCAGCAGCAACGGACAGAACCGAGGCACAGATACGCAGTATTTT CASSNGQNRGTDTQYF
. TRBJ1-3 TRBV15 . TGTGCCACCAGCAGAGACAGGGTCACTGGAAACACCATATATTTT CATSRDRVTGNTIYF
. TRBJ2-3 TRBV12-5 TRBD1 TGTGCTAGTGGTTTAGGACAGGGGGTGCTGTCAGATACGCAGTATTTT CASGLGQGVLSDTQYF
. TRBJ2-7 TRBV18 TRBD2 TGTGCCAGCTCCCGGGGGAGGGACTCCTACGAGCAGTACTTC CASSRGRDSYEQYF
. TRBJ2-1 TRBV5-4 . TGTGCCAGCAGCTTGGGCCCTACTAGCTCCCGACCGAGCTCCTACAATGAGCAGTTCTTC CASSLGPTSSRPSSYNEQFF
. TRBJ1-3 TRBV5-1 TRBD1 TGCGCCAGCAGCACCGGACAGGGGGGAAACACCATATATTTT CASSTGQGGNTIYF
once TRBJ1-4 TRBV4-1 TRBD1 TGCGCCAGCAGCCTGACCGGGACAGGGCGAGAAAAACTGTTTTTT CASSLTGTGREKLFF
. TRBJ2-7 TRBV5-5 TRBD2 TGTGCCAGCAGCCGGGAGGGACCAAGCTACGAGCAGTACTTC CASSREGPSYEQYF
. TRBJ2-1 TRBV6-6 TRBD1 TGTGCCAGCAGTTACACCGGGACAGGGGACAATGAGCAGTTCTTC CASSYTGTGDNEQFF
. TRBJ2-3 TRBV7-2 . TGTGCCAGCAGCGGGAGACTTCTCACAGATACGCAGTATTTT CASSGRLLTDTQYF
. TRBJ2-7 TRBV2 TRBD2 TGTGCCAGCAGTGACGGAAGGACTAGTCCCTACGAGCAGTACTTC CASSDGRTSPYEQYF
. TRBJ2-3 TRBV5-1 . TGCGCCAGCAGCTTACGAGCGGCCACCACAGATACGCAGTATTTT CASSLRAATTDTQYF
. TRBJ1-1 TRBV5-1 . TGCGCCAGCAGCTTGGGACAGACTGAAGCTTTCTTT CASSLGQTEAFF
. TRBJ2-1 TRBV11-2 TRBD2 TGTGCCAGCAGCTTAGATGGGACTAGGGCCTACAATGAGCAGTTCTTC CASSLDGTRAYNEQFF
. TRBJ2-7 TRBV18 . TGTGCCAGCTCACCCTTCGACAAAACGGTCTCCTACGAGCAGTACTTC CASSPFDKTVSYEQYF
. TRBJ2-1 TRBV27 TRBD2 TGTGCCAGCAGGATACTAGGCGGGAGGGGCTCAGAGCAGTTCTTC CASRILGGRGSEQFF
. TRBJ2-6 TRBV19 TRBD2 TGTGCCAGTAGTATATCGGCCCTAGCGGGAGGGGTCACCGGGGCCAACGTCCTGACTTTC CASSISALAGGVTGANVLTF
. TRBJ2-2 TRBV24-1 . TGTGCCACCAGTGATTGGAAAGGTAGCGAGACCGGGGAGCTGTTTTTT CATSDWKGSETGELFF
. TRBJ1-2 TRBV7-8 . TGTGCCAGCAGCTTAAATACAGGGATGACTTTGGGGTATGGCTACACCTTC CASSLNTGMTLGYGYTF
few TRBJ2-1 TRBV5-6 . TGTGCCAGCAGGAAACCTGGGGCAGGGTACAATGAGCAGTTCTTC CASRKPGAGYNEQFF
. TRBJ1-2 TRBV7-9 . TGTGCCAGCAGCGCCAGGAACTCCTATGGCTACACCTTC CASSARNSYGYTF
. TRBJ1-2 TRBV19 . TGTGCCAGTAGGGCTGAACAGGGCGGCTATGGCTACACCTTC CASRAEQGGYGYTF
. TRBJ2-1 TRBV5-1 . TGCGCCAGCAGCCCAAGGCCCGGGACAATTGACCATGAGCAGTTCTTC CASSPRPGTIDHEQFF